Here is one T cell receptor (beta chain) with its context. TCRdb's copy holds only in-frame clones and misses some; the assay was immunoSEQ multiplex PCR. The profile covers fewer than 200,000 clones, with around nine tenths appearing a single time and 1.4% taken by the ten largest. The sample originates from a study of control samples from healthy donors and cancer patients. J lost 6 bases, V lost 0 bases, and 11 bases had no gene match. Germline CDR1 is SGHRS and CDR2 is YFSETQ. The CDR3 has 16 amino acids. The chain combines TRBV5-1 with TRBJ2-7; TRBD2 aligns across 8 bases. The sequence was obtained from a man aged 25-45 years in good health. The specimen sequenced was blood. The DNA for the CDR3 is TGCGCCAGCAGCTTGGGGCCCAGCGGGAGTTCAAGCGAGCAGTACTTC. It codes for CASSLGPSGSSSEQYF.